There are a few counts of the clone carrying this TCR beta chain. This sample is drawn from a study of blood T cells in healthy people across ages. Caucasian, healthy and from Russia, the donors were aged between about 6 and 90. Then a second PCR, running roughly 7 to 11 cycles, was carried out with a sample-barcoded 5' primer and a J-beta primer mix. A template-switch adaptor containing 12 random nucleotides labeled each cDNA molecule. TCRdb called the 5' RACE reads again in MiXCR, with one record for every CDR3 protein. The table lists fewer than 900,000 distinct CDR3 sequences, approximately 49% of them singletons. The specimen sequenced was blood. The receptor was derived from a woman in her fifties or sixties in good health.

CDR3 region: CASSSQVVPPYEQYF. CDR3 nucleotide sequence: TGTGCCAGCAGCTCCCAGGTAGTTCCCCCCTACGAGCAGTACTTC. The chain links TRBV7-9 to TRBJ2-7; the D is unclear. The CDR3 extends over 15 amino acids. CDR1 and CDR2 (germline): SEHNR, FQNEAQ (reference sequence). V was cut by 4 bases and J by 2 bases, with 15 bases left in between.